This paragraph covers one T cell receptor beta chain sequence. The data derive from a study of human thymus T cells. The table came from immunoSEQ multiplex PCR; TCRdb's copy has only in-frame clones and leaves some out. The data contain 100,000 to 150,000 clones, around 94% of them singletons. Thymic samples were excised during corrective heart operations. Serving as donors were healthy Finnish infants, each of whom was having open corrective surgery for congenital heart defects. V lost 0 bases, J lost 6 bases, and 9 bases lay in between. This CDR3 has 14 amino acids. Germline CDR1 reads LNHDA; CDR2 reads SQIVND (reference sequence).

The chain carries TRBV19 and TRBJ1-5; a weak D match, TRBD1 (6 bases). The clonotype comes from a boy less than two years old with a congenital heart defect but otherwise immunologically healthy. The material sequenced was thymus tissue. The DNA for the CDR3 is TGTGCCAGTAGTATAGACGAGGGGGGTCAGCCCCAGCATTTT. It specifies CASSIDEGGQPQHF. The variable domain in full, completed from reference TRBV19 and TRBJ1-5, reads DGGITQSPKYLFRKEGQNVTLSCEQNLNHDAMYWYRQDPGQGLRLIYYSQIVNDFQKGDIAEGYSVSREKKESFPLTVTSAQKNPTAFYLCASSIDEGGQPQHFGDGTRLSIL.